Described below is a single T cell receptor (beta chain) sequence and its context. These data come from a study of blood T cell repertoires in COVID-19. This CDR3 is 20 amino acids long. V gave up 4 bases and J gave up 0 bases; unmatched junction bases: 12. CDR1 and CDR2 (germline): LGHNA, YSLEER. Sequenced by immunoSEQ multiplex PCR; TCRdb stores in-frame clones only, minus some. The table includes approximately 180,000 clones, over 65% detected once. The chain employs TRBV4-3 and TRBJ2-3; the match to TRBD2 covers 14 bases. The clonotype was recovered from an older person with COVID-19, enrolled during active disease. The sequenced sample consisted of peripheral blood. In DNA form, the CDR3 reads TGCGCCAGCAGCCTTTCGGGACTAGCGGGAGACGTCCAAAGCACAGATACGCAGTATTTT. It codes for CASSLSGLAGDVQSTDTQYF.